These 23 T cell receptor beta chains share one sample of origin, sequenced in a study of blood T cell repertoires in COVID-19. The protocol was immunoSEQ multiplex PCR, while the TCRdb copy is restricted to in-frame clones and leaves out a portion. The table records more than 95,000 clones, 70% to 90% of them present only once. The specimen sequenced was peripheral blood. The receptors here all came from a woman aged 55-69 years in a cohort sampled during active or convalescent COVID-19.

This clone was picked up one time. V gene TRBV19 combines with J gene TRBJ1-4; no clear D gene. The ends were cut back, 5 bases at V and 8 bases at J, with 12 bases in the middle. The CDR3 has 13 amino acids. Germline-derived CDR1 and CDR2 are LNHDA and SQIVND (reference sequence). The CDR3 coding sequence is TGTGCCAGTAGTTCAGGATCGGTAGAAAAACTGTTTTTT. It encodes CASSSGSVEKLFF.

The chain employs TRBV7-9 and TRBJ1-2, with D unclear. Germline CDR1 reads SEHNR; CDR2 reads FQNEAQ (reference sequence). The CDR3 extends over 13 amino acids. Deletions cut 3 bases from V and 8 bases from J, with 13 bases between. The CDR3 loop is CASSLVGRGGYTF. The CDR3 DNA follows: TGTGCCAGCAGCTTGGTCGGGAGAGGAGGCTACACCTTC. The whole variable domain, remainder taken from reference TRBV7-9 and TRBJ1-2, is DTGVSQNPRHKITKRGQNVTFRCDPISEHNRLYWYRQTLGQGPEFLTYFQNEAQLEKSRLLSDRFSAERPKGSFSTLEIQRTEQGDSAMYLCASSLVGRGGYTFGSGTRLTVV.

This chain links TRBV7-2 with TRBJ1-2; a possible D gene is TRBD1 (6 bases). V lost 3 bases and J 8 bases, leaving 19 bases between the germline ends. Germline CDR1 reads SGHTA; CDR2 reads FQGNSA. The CDR3 length is 15 residues. In DNA, the CDR3 is TGTGCCAGCAGCTTCGTTACAGGGAAGGCGGAGGGCTACACCTTC. This encodes CASSFVTGKAEGYTF.

This clone was observed a few times. The V call is TRBV30, the J call TRBJ1-4; D gene ambiguous. Germline V gives CDR1 GTSNPN, CDR2 SVGIG (reference sequence). The CDR3 has 13 amino acids. V was trimmed by 2 bases and J by 8 bases, leaving 12 bases between them. The CDR3, as DNA: TGTGCCTGGAGTCCCGATTACACAGAAAAACTGTTTTTT. Translated: CAWSPDYTEKLFF.

This clone was detected once. The V call is TRBV7-8, the J call TRBJ1-2, with D perhaps matching TRBD1 (5 bases). V shed 5 bases and J shed 2 bases, with 12 bases lying between them. The germline gives CDR1 SGHVS, CDR2 FQNEAQ. This CDR3 is 14 amino acids long. Here the CDR3 reads CASSTRRDNYGYTF. CDR3 in DNA: TGTGCCAGCAGCACCCGGCGGGACAACTATGGCTACACCTTC.

This chain links TRBV19 with TRBJ1-6, with 7 bases fitting TRBD1. Germline trimming cut 5 bases from V and 7 bases from J; bases unmatched to any gene: 5. The CDR3 runs to 14 residues. Germline CDR1 reads LNHDA; CDR2 reads SQIVND (reference sequence). CDR3 protein: CASSATGYNSPLHF. CDR3 nucleotide sequence: TGTGCCAGTAGTGCGACAGGGTACAATTCACCCCTCCACTTT.

The J gene is TRBJ2-7, the V gene TRBV7-9; D may be TRBD2 (5 bases). The CDR3 has 15 residues. Deletions cut 1 base from V and 2 bases from J, with 12 bases between. Germline CDR1 is SEHNR and CDR2 is FQNEAQ (reference sequence). CDR3 sequence (DNA): TGTGCCAGCAGCTTAGAGCCTAGCAGGCCCTACGAGCAGTACTTC. It is translated as CASSLEPSRPYEQYF.

The V gene is TRBV5-6, the J gene TRBJ2-5; TRBD2 is a possible D gene (5 bases). Germline assignment: CDR1 SGHDT and CDR2 YYEEEE. Trimming shortened V by 4 bases and J by 3 bases, and 13 bases separated the two germline ends. The CDR3 is 14 amino acids. CDR3 nucleotides: TGTGCCAGCAGCCCCCAGCGGCGGGAAGAGACCCAGTACTTC. Translation: CASSPQRREETQYF. Looking up the rest from reference TRBV5-6 and TRBJ2-5 gives the full variable domain: DAGVTQSPTHLIKTRGQQVTLRCSPKSGHDTVSWYQQALGQGPQFIFQYYEEEERQRGNFPDRFSGHQFPNYSSELNVNALLLGDSALYLCASSPQRREETQYFGPGTRLLVL.

This clone was found a few times. The chain has TRBV3-1 (or the pseudogene TRBV3-2) and TRBJ2-5, with D tentatively TRBD2 (6 bases). The CDR3 is 16 residues long. V lost 0 bases and J 7 bases, leaving 18 bases between the germline ends. Germline V gives CDR1 LGHDT, CDR2 YNNKEL (reference sequence). For the CDR3, the DNA is TGTGCCAGCAGCCAAGATCGCGGCGGGGCCAGTCGGACCCAGTACTTC. It is translated as CASSQDRGGASRTQYF.

The V and J genes are TRBV2 and TRBJ1-2; 10 positions agree with TRBD1. Germline CDR1 and CDR2: SNHLY and FYNNEI. With V trimmed by 5 bases and J by 4 bases, 10 bases remained unmatched. This CDR3 region has 16 residues. CDR3: CASSNNRDRGAYGYTF. CDR3 DNA sequence: TGTGCCAGCAGTAACAACCGGGACAGGGGTGCCTATGGCTACACCTTC.

The chain uses TRBV29-1 and TRBJ1-1; 9 nucleotides agree with TRBD1. The CDR3 length is 13 residues. Germline-derived CDR1 and CDR2 are SQVTM and ANQGSEA. J gave up 10 bases and V 3 bases, and 9 bases lay outside the gene matches. The CDR3 sequence is CSVEPPGTGIAFF. The CDR3 bases are TGCAGCGTTGAGCCCCCCGGGACAGGGATAGCTTTCTTT.

This clone was recorded only once. This rearrangement joins TRBV28 to TRBJ2-7; 8 bases are shared with TRBD2. Germline trimming cut 6 bases from V and 2 bases from J; bases unmatched to any gene: 9. This CDR3 is built from 15 residues. CDR1 and CDR2 from the germline V gene are MDHEN and SYDVKM. CDR3 sequence (DNA): TGTGCCAGCAGCCGTCCGGGACTAGAGACCTACGAGCAGTACTTC. Its translation is CASSRPGLETYEQYF.

The V gene is TRBV10-3, the J gene TRBJ1-2; D not resolved. The germline CDR1 and CDR2 sequences are ENHRY and SYGVKD. The CDR3 runs 14 residues. V lost 0 bases to trimming and J lost 5 bases, with 10 bases between them. The CDR3 reads CAISESDYGYGYTF. The CDR3 DNA reads TGTGCCATCAGTGAGTCTGATTACGGGTATGGCTACACCTTC.

The chain carries TRBV27 and TRBJ2-1; 7 bases line up with TRBD1. Looked up from germline, CDR1 is MNHEY and CDR2 is SMNVEV (reference sequence). V lost 6 bases, J lost 0 bases, and 5 bases stayed unmatched. The length of the CDR3 is 15 residues. The chain's CDR3 is CASRTSGGSYNEQFF. Here the CDR3 DNA reads TGTGCCAGCAGAACATCAGGGGGCTCCTACAATGAGCAGTTCTTC.

This rearrangement joins TRBV18 to TRBJ1-4, with 11 bases fitting TRBD1. After removal of 3 bases from V and 6 bases from J, the junction contained 9 bases not matched to a gene. The germline V gene encodes CDR1 KGHSH and CDR2 LQKENI. The CDR3 consists of 17 residues. For the CDR3, the DNA is TGTGCCAGCTCACCTCAGAAAACGGGACAGGGGGATGAAAAACTGTTTTTT. Translated: CASSPQKTGQGDEKLFF.

The chain uses TRBV5-1 and TRBJ1-1; no reliable D call. The germline V and J ends were trimmed by 0 bases and 0 bases, with 9 bases remaining between them. In germline, CDR1 is SGHRS, CDR2 YFSETQ. CDR3 length equals 15 residues. In nucleotides, the CDR3 is TGCGCCAGCAGCTTGGTTCCGGTCATGAACACTGAAGCTTTCTTT. The encoded protein is CASSLVPVMNTEAFF. The variable domain in full, with the rest retrieved from reference TRBV5-1 and TRBJ1-1, is KAGVTQTPRYLIKTRGQQVTLSCSPISGHRSVSWYQQTPGQGLQFLFEYFSETQRNKGNFPGRFSGRQFSNSRSEMNVSTLELGDSALYLCASSLVPVMNTEAFFGQGTRLTVV.

The chain uses TRBV10-1 and TRBJ2-7; 8 bases are shared with TRBD1. V gave up 6 bases and J gave up 7 bases; unmatched junction bases: 8. Germline V gives CDR1 WNHNN, CDR2 SYGVQD (reference sequence). This CDR3 region has 13 residues. The CDR3 loop is CASSATGAGEQYF. The CDR3 DNA sequence: TGCGCCAGCAGCGCGACAGGGGCTGGGGAGCAGTACTTC.

This clone was counted only a few times. The CDR3 coding sequence is TGTGCCAGCAGCCCCGGGACTAGCGGGATGAGCTCCTACAATGAGCAGTTCTTC. It specifies CASSPGTSGMSSYNEQFF. The chain joins TRBV9 to TRBJ2-1; TRBD2 agrees at 13 bases. CDR1 is SGDLS and CDR2 is YYNGEE in the germline V gene. CDR3 length equals 18 residues. V dropped 4 bases and J dropped 0; count of bases not matched to a gene: 7. The variable domain in full, completed from reference TRBV9 and TRBJ2-1, reads DSGVTQTPKHLITATGQRVTLRCSPRSGDLSVYWYQQSLDQGLQFLIQYYNGEERAKGNILERFSAQQFPDLHSELNLSSLELGDSALYFCASSPGTSGMSSYNEQFFGPGTRLTVL.

The V call is TRBV5-6, the J call TRBJ1-5, with D possibly TRBD1 on 5 matching bases. Germline CDR1 is SGHDT and CDR2 is YYEEEE. This CDR3 is built from 14 residues. V lost 4 bases to trimming and J lost 2 bases, with 10 bases between them. The CDR3 DNA reads as TGTGCCAGCAGCCGGGGGGACGGCAATCAGCCCCAGCATTTT. Translated, it gives CASSRGDGNQPQHF.

V usage is TRBV9 and J usage is TRBJ1-5, with 8 bases that match TRBD1. Germline V lookup: CDR1 SGDLS, CDR2 YYNGEE. There are 17 residues in the CDR3. V gave up 2 bases and J gave up 0 bases; unmatched junction bases: 7. CDR3 coding DNA: TGTGCCAGCAGCGTCGGACAGGGAGGCTATAGCAATCAGCCCCAGCATTTT. Protein sequence: CASSVGQGGYSNQPQHF.

This clone was observed a few times. V is TRBV28 and J is TRBJ2-1, with 11 nucleotides matching TRBD2. The germline V gene has CDR1 MDHEN and CDR2 SYDVKM. V trimming: 6 bases; J trimming: 3 bases; junction bases outside the gene matches: 7. This CDR3 has 16 amino acids. The CDR3 DNA follows: TGTGCCAGCAGATATATAGCGGGAGGGATCTACAATGAGCAGTTCTTC. Encoded protein: CASRYIAGGIYNEQFF. Full variable domain (outside the CDR3, taken from reference TRBV28 and TRBJ2-1): DVKVTQSSRYLVKRTGEKVFLECVQDMDHENMFWYRQDPGLGLRLIYFSYDVKMKEKGDIPEGYSVSREKKERFSLILESASTNQTSMYLCASRYIAGGIYNEQFFGPGTRLTVL.

The chain has TRBV7-8 and TRBJ1-1; D is perhaps TRBD1 (5 bases). This CDR3 is built from 15 residues. Germline V gene data show CDR1 as SGHVS and CDR2 as FQNEAQ. V lost 1 base, J lost 3 bases, and 12 bases lay in between. CDR3 coding DNA: TGTGCCAGCAGCTTAGTAAGGGGTTCGGACACTGAAGCTTTCTTT. Protein: CASSLVRGSDTEAFF.

The chain combines TRBV7-9 with TRBJ1-6; D may be TRBD1 (6 bases). Germline V gives CDR1 SEHNR, CDR2 FQNEAQ (reference sequence). V gave up 5 bases and J gave up 7 bases, with 12 bases separating them. This CDR3 has 14 amino acids. CDR3 bases: TGTGCCAGCAGCGTGACAGGAACCAATTCACCCCTCCACTTT. It translates to CASSVTGTNSPLHF.